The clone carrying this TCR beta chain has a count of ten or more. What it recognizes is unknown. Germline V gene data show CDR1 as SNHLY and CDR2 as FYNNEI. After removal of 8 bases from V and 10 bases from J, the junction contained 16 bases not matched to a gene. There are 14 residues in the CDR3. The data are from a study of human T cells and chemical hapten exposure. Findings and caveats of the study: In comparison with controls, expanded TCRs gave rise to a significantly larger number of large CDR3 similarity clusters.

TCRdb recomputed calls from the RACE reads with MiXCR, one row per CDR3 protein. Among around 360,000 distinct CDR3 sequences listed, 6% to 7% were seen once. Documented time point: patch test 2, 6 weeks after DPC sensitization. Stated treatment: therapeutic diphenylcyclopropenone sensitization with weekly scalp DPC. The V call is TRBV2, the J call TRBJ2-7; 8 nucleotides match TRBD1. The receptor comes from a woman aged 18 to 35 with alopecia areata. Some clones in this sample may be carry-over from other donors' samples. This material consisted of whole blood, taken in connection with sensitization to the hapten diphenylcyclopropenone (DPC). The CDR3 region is CASVEDIGQGKQYF. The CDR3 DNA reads TGTGCCAGCGTAGAGGATATAGGACAGGGAAAACAGTACTTC. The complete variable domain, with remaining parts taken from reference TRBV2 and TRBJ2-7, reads EPEVTQTPSHQVTQMGQEVILRCVPISNHLYFYWYRQILGQKVEFLVSFYNNEISEKSEIFDDQFSVERPDGSNFTLKIRSTKLEDSAMYFCASVEDIGQGKQYFGPGTRLTVT.